This T cell receptor (beta chain) was identified during a study of chemoradiotherapy in HPV16-positive cancers. Trimming took 1 base from V and 6 from J, leaving 6 bases between them. This CDR3 is 12 amino acids long. Germline CDR1 is SEHNR and CDR2 is FQNEAQ (reference sequence). Whole-study results and caveats: Candidate HPV-specific clones and E7-related TCR motifs grew in tumor during treatment.

A remark on this clone: Its cognate antigen is unknown.

Method: immunoSEQ multiplex PCR; TCRdb's copy keeps in-frame clones and lacks some. The sample has about 12,000 clones, roughly four fifths seen once. The clonotype comes from a human donor with HPV-associated anogenital cancer. Sampling was carried out from a patient who underwent chemoradiotherapy. The chain uses TRBV7-9 and TRBJ1-2; D gene uncertain. CDR3 DNA sequence: TGTGCCAGCAGCTTAGGTGCGGATGGCTACACCTTC. Its translation: CASSLGADGYTF.